These T cell receptor beta chains were read from a single sample in a study of beta chain features in type 1 diabetes. The assay was immunoSEQ multiplex PCR, and TCRdb's table has in-frame clones only and misses some. The repertoire holds some 700,000 clones, with 10% to 15% as singletons. Sequenced: naive CD4+ T cells from blood. These receptors all stem from a man aged 18 to 29 with type 1 diabetes. Both conserved end residues are part of each CDR3. Fields, in order: V gene, D gene, clone size, J gene, CDR3 DNA, CDR3 protein. A D gene is named only where the DNA matches it firmly. Clone size is not always given. Where it is, it says once, few, many or a class for expanded clones.

>TRBV30|.|few|TRBJ1-3
TGTGCCTGGATGGAGGACGTGGACGACTCTGGAAACACCATATATTTT
CAWMEDVDDSGNTIYF
>TRBV4-1|.|.|TRBJ2-7
TGCGCCAGCAGCCAAGGCTCCGAGCAGTACTTC
CASSQGSEQYF
>TRBV7-2|.|.|TRBJ1-2
TGTGCCAGCAGCTTCGCGGAATATGGCTACACCTTC
CASSFAEYGYTF
>TRBV9|.|.|TRBJ2-1
TGTGCCAGCAGCGGGGGGCCCTCTTACAATGAGCAGTTCTTC
CASSGGPSYNEQFF
>TRBV30|.|.|TRBJ1-6
TGTGCCTGGAGTTTAGGGGCGCTGACCAATTCACCCCTCCACTTT
CAWSLGALTNSPLHF
>TRBV14|TRBD2|.|TRBJ2-5
TGTGCCAGCAGTCTCGGGAGGGAGACCCAGTACTTC
CASSLGRETQYF
>TRBV6-5|.|.|TRBJ2-3
TGTGCCAGCAGCCCGACCCGGCCCGATACGCAGTATTTT
CASSPTRPDTQYF
>TRBV10-3|TRBD1|.|TRBJ1-1
TGTGCCATCAGTGAGACGACAGGGAAATCCCGGTGGGCTTTCTTT
CAISETTGKSRWAFF
>TRBV13|.|.|TRBJ2-7
TGTGCCAGCAGCTTGCTGTCTCGCAGGATTAACTACGAGCAGTACTTC
CASSLLSRRINYEQYF
>TRBV2|TRBD1|few|TRBJ2-1
TGTGCCAGCGGACGGGACAGCCACAATGAGCAGTTCTTC
CASGRDSHNEQFF
>TRBV29-1|.|.|TRBJ1-2
TGCAGCGTTGAAGTGGTGGCAGGGCCCAACTATGGCTACACCTTC
CSVEVVAGPNYGYTF
>TRBV6-1|.|.|TRBJ1-5
TGTGCCAGCAGAGGGGACCTCACAGGCAATCAGCCCCAGCATTTT
CASRGDLTGNQPQHF
>TRBV7-9|.|once|TRBJ1-1
TGTGCCAGCAGCTTAGTCCCAGGGAACACTGAAGCTTTCTTT
CASSLVPGNTEAFF
>TRBV4-1|TRBD1|.|TRBJ1-5
TGCGCCAGCAGCCAAGCAGGGACAGATTATAGCAATCAGCCCCAGCATTTT
CASSQAGTDYSNQPQHF
>TRBV4-1|.|few|TRBJ2-5
TGCGCCAGCAGAAGCGAGGCGGAGACCCAGTACTTC
CASRSEAETQYF
>TRBV6-6|.|.|TRBJ1-5
TGTGCCAGCAGTTTTGGCAGGGGCAATCAGCCCCAGCATTTT
CASSFGRGNQPQHF
>TRBV29-1|.|few|TRBJ2-1
TGCAGCGTTGAACGGGATAACAATGAGCAGTTCTTC
CSVERDNNEQFF
>TRBV14|TRBD1|.|TRBJ1-1
TGTGCCAGCAGCCGAGACAGGGGGAACACTGAAGCTTTCTTT
CASSRDRGNTEAFF
>TRBV4-2|TRBD2|.|TRBJ2-3
TGTGCCAGCAGAAGAGCGGGGGGCACAGATACGCAGTATTTT
CASRRAGGTDTQYF
>TRBV5-4|.|.|TRBJ2-5
TGTGCCAGCAGCGTACTCCGCCGTAGCCCTCAGTACTTC
CASSVLRRSPQYF
>TRBV6-6|.|.|TRBJ2-1
TGTGCCAGCAGTTACGAGGTCTCGAATGAGCAGTTCTTC
CASSYEVSNEQFF
>TRBV7-8|.|.|TRBJ2-5
TGTGCCAGCAGCTTCACAGAGATTGGGGAGACCCAGTACTTC
CASSFTEIGETQYF
>TRBV6-1|TRBD1|few|TRBJ1-4
TGTGCCAGCAGTGAGTCCGGGACAGTTAATGAAAAACTGTTTTTT
CASSESGTVNEKLFF
>TRBV29-1|.|.|TRBJ2-2
TGCAGCGTTGAAGACGCCGGGACGAACACCGGGGAGCTGTTTTTT
CSVEDAGTNTGELFF
>TRBV6-5|TRBD1|few|TRBJ1-4
TGTGCCAGCAGGACAGGGATTGAAAAACTGTTTTTT
CASRTGIEKLFF
>TRBV7-8|TRBD1|.|TRBJ1-6
TGTGCCAGCCACGACAGGGTCGGTAATTCACCCCTCCACTTT
CASHDRVGNSPLHF
>TRBV4-1|.|.|TRBJ2-7
TGCGCCAGCAGCCAGACCCCAGGTTCGCAGCAGTACTTC
CASSQTPGSQQYF
>TRBV10-3|TRBD2|few|TRBJ2-3
TGTGCCATCAGTGAGGCTAGCGGACGCACAGATACGCAGTATTTT
CAISEASGRTDTQYF
>TRBV7-9|.|.|TRBJ1-5
TGTGCCAGCAGCGTCGTAAATAGCAATCAGCCCCAGCATTTT
CASSVVNSNQPQHF
>TRBV7-3|.|.|TRBJ1-1
TGTGCCAGCAGCCTGGGACACACTAAGAACACTGAAGCTTTCTTT
CASSLGHTKNTEAFF
>TRBV27|.|few|TRBJ1-3
TGTGCCAGCAGTTTATCGGGGGAATCCGGAAACACCATATATTTT
CASSLSGESGNTIYF
>TRBV19|.|.|TRBJ2-1
TGTGCCAGTAGTAAACACGGCAATGAGCAGTTCTTC
CASSKHGNEQFF
>TRBV2|.|few|TRBJ2-3
TGTGCCAGCAGTGCTCAGGGAAATTCCCCAGATACGCAGTATTTT
CASSAQGNSPDTQYF
>TRBV5-1|.|.|TRBJ1-1
TGCGCCAGCAGCTTGGAGGGTGAAGCTTTCTTT
CASSLEGEAFF
>TRBV6-6|TRBD2|.|TRBJ2-2
TGTGCCAGAGGACTAGGAGGTACCGGGGAGCTGTTTTTT
CARGLGGTGELFF
>TRBV12-5|.|.|TRBJ2-2
TGTGCTAGTGGTCTAATCTCCGGCGGAAACACCGGGGAGCTGTTTTTT
CASGLISGGNTGELFF
>TRBV6-5|.|few|TRBJ1-3
TGTGCCAGCAGCCGTACAGGGTCTGGAAACACCATATATTTT
CASSRTGSGNTIYF
>TRBV27|.|.|TRBJ1-5
TGTGCCAGCAGTAGCTCAGGTAATCAGCCCCAGCATTTT
CASSSSGNQPQHF
>TRBV29-1|.|few|TRBJ1-2
TGCAGCGTCCTTCCGGACAGTCGGGGCTACACCTTC
CSVLPDSRGYTF
>TRBV5-1|.|.|TRBJ1-1
TGCGCCAGCTCGGGTACAGAGTACACTGAAGCTTTCTTT
CASSGTEYTEAFF
>TRBV10-3|.|.|TRBJ1-4
TGTGCCATCAGTGAAGGTGCCAATGAAAAACTGTTTTTT
CAISEGANEKLFF
>TRBV7-9|.|few|TRBJ1-4
TGTGCCAGCAGCTTACGTGGGAGTGAAAAACTGTTTTTT
CASSLRGSEKLFF
>TRBV6-1|.|few|TRBJ1-5
TGTGCCAGCAGCCCCGATGGGAGCAATCAGCCCCAGCATTTT
CASSPDGSNQPQHF
>TRBV7-3|.|.|TRBJ2-3
TGTGCCAGCGGACAAAAGGGGACCCTAACAGATACGCAGTATTTT
CASGQKGTLTDTQYF
>TRBV6-6|TRBD1|.|TRBJ1-2
TGTGCCAGCAGTGGCCCCGGACAGGGAAGGGGCTACACCTTC
CASSGPGQGRGYTF
>TRBV30|.|few|TRBJ2-1
TGTGCCTGGAGTGTTGTAGAGCTGGAGCAGTTCTTC
CAWSVVELEQFF
>TRBV13|TRBD2|few|TRBJ2-7
TGTGCCAGCAGCTTGGTGGAAGCGGGGGGCTCCTACGAGCAGTACTTC
CASSLVEAGGSYEQYF
>TRBV28|.|few|TRBJ1-1
TGTGCCAGCAGGACGGACAGAGGATTGCTGAACACTGAAGCTTTCTTT
CASRTDRGLLNTEAFF
>TRBV18|.|.|TRBJ1-2
TGTGCCAGCTCACCACTTGGTGGAGATGGCTATGGCTACACCTTC
CASSPLGGDGYGYTF
>TRBV6-5|TRBD1|.|TRBJ1-2
TGTGCCAGCAGAAGTGACAGGGTGGATGGCTACACCTTC
CASRSDRVDGYTF
>TRBV9|TRBD1|.|TRBJ2-3
TGTGCCAGCAGCGTAGGCAGGGGGAATACGCAGTATTTT
CASSVGRGNTQYF